This record looks at one T cell receptor beta chain sequence and its context. The sample originates from a study of blood T cell repertoires in COVID-19. With V trimmed by 0 bases and J by 0 bases, 7 bases remained unmatched. The CDR3 runs to 18 residues. Germline loops: CDR1 WSHSY, CDR2 SAAADI. TCRdb keeps only in-frame clones here, not all; method: immunoSEQ multiplex PCR. This sample has about 55,000 clones, with approximately 90% found just once. This sequence originates from a human donor with active COVID-19. The donor label of this sample is uncertain. This sequence joins TRBV10-2 and TRBJ1-5; TRBD1 matches 8 bases. Material: peripheral blood. The CDR3 DNA is TGCGCCAGCAGTGAGTCGGGCTGGACAGGGAATAGCAATCAGCCCCAGCATTTT. The encoded protein is CASSESGWTGNSNQPQHF.